The TCR beta chain under discussion was sequenced for a study of cytomegalovirus exposure and HLA in healthy donors. Findings and limits, study-wide: Rare TCR sequences predominated, though certain public TCRs were found in many donors. With high specificity and sensitivity, the classifier reportedly diagnosed cytomegalovirus status. The CMV antigen specificity of a few CMV-associated chains was confirmed through in vitro analysis. Researchers catalogued approximately 170 TCR beta chains as cytomegalovirus-associated.

In the case of this clone: The target antigen is unknown.

The length of the CDR3 is 20 residues. Germline trimming cut 4 bases from V and 3 bases from J; bases unmatched to any gene: 19. Germline assignment: CDR1 SGHRS and CDR2 YFSETQ. Data came from immunoSEQ multiplex PCR; TCRdb stores just in-frame clones and leaves some out. The sample holds more than 300,000 clones, 75% to 90% seen once. The chain is built from TRBV5-1 and TRBJ2-3; 11 positions match TRBD2. This receptor was obtained from a woman aged 18 to 35 in good health and CMV-seronegative. The sample comprised PBMCs. CDR3 sequence reads: CASSPTVTAASGRNTDTQYF. DNA of the CDR3: TGCGCCAGCAGCCCGACCGTCACAGCGGCTAGCGGGAGGAATACAGATACGCAGTATTTT.